Described below is a single T cell receptor beta chain sequence and its context. The data were taken from a study of blood T cells in healthy people across ages. With a J-beta primer mix and a sample-barcoded 5' primer, a second PCR ran about 7 to 12 cycles. Tagging of each cDNA molecule was performed by a template-switch adaptor with 12 random nucleotides. Samples each returned at least 2.5 million CDR3-containing paired-end reads. TCRdb used MiXCR to reprocess the 5' RACE reads, holding one entry per CDR3 protein. The sample records roughly 1,500,000 distinct CDR3 sequences, 30% to 35% being singletons. This CDR3 is 16 amino acids long. J gave up 0 bases and V 2 bases, and 4 bases lay outside the gene matches. Germline values: CDR1 SNHLY, CDR2 FYNNEI.

The chain employs TRBV2 and TRBJ2-1; 7 nucleotides align to TRBD1. This receptor was identified in a woman in her twenties or thirties in good health. The sample comprised blood. Written as DNA, the CDR3 is TGTGCCAGCAGTGAAAGGACAGGCGGCTCCTACAATGAGCAGTTCTTC. This translates into CASSERTGGSYNEQFF.